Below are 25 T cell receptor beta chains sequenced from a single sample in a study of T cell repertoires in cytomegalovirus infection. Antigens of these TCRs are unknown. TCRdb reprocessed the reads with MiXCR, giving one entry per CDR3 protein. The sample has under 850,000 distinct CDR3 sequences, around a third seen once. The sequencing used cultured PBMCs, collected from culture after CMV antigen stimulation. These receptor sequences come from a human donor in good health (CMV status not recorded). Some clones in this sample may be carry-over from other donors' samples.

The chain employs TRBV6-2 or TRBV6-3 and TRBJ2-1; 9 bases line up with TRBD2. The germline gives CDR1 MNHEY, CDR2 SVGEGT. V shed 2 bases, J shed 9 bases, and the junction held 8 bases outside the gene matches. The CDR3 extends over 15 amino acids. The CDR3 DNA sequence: TGTGCCAGCAGTTACGTCCGAAGCGGGAGGATTGAGCAGTTCTTC. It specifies CASSYVRSGRIEQFF.

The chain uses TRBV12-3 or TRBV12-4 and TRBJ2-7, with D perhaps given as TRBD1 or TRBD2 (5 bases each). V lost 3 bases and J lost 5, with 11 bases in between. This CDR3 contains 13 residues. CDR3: CASSLRGRHEQYF. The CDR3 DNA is TGTGCCAGCAGTTTGAGGGGCCGGCACGAGCAGTACTTC.

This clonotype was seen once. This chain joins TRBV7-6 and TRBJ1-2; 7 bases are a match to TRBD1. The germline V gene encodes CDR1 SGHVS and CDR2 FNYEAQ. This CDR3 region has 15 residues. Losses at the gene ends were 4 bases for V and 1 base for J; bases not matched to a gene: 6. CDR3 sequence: CASSYRDSFNYGYTF. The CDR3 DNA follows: TGTGCCAGCAGCTACCGGGACAGCTTTAACTATGGCTACACCTTC.

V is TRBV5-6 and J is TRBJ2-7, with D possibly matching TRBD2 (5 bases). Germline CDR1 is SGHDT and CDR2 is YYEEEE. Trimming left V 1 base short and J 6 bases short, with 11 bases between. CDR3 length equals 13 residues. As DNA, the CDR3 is TGTGCCAGCAGCTTGTGGACGGGGTTCGAGCAGTACTTC. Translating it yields CASSLWTGFEQYF.

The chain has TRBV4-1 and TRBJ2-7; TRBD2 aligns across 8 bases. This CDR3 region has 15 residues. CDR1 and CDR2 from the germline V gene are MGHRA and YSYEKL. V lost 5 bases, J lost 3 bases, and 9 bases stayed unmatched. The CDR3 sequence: CASSFGRGGNYEQYF. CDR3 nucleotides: TGCGCCAGCAGCTTTGGTCGGGGGGGGAACTACGAGCAGTACTTC.

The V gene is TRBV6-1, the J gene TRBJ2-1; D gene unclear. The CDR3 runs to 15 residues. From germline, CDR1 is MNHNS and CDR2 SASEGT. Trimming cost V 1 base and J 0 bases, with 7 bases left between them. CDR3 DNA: TGTGCCAGCAGTGAAGGGACGCGCTCCTACAATGAGCAGTTCTTC. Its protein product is CASSEGTRSYNEQFF.

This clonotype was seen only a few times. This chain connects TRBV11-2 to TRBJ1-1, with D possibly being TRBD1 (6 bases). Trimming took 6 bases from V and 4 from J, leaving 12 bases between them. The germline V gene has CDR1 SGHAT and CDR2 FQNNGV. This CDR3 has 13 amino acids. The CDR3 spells CASSRAQGTEAFF. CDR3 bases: TGTGCCAGCAGTCGTGCACAGGGCACTGAAGCTTTCTTT.

The chain's CDR3 is CASSLITLSGNTIYF. The DNA of the CDR3 is TGTGCCAGCAGCTTAATTACACTCTCTGGAAACACCATATATTTT. The chain is built from TRBV7-9 and TRBJ1-3; D is unresolved. Trimming cost V 2 bases and J 0 bases, with 8 bases left between them. CDR1 is SEHNR and CDR2 is FQNEAQ in the germline V gene (reference sequence). CDR3 length equals 15 residues.

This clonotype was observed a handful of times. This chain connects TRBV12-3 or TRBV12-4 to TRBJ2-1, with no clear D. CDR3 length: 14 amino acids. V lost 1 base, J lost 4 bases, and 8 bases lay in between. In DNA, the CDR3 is TGTGCCAGCAGTTTAGGAGCTCTTTACAATGAGCAGTTCTTC. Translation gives CASSLGALYNEQFF.

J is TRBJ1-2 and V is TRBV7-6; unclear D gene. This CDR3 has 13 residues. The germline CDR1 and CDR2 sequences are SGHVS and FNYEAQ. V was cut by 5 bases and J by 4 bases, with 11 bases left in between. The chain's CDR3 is CASSPLSSYGYTF. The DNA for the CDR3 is TGTGCCAGCAGCCCCCTTAGTAGCTATGGCTACACCTTC.

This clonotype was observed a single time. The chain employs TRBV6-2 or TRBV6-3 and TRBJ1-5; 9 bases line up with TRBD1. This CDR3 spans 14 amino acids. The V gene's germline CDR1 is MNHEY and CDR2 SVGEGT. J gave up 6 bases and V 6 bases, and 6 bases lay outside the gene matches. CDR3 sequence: CASRRDRDTQPQHF. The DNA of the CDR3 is TGTGCCAGCAGAAGGGACAGGGACACTCAGCCCCAGCATTTT.

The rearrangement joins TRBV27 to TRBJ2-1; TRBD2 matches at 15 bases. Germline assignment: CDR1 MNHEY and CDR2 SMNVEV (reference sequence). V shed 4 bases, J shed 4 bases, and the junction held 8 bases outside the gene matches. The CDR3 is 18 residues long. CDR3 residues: CASSSPRTSGGGYNEQFF. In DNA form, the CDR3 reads TGTGCCAGCAGTTCCCCTCGGACTAGCGGGGGGGGATACAATGAGCAGTTCTTC.

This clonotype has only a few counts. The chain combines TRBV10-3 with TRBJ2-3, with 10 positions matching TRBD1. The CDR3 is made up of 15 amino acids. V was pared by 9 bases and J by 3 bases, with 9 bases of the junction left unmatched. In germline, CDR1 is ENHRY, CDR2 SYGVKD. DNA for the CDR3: TGTGCCATTAGAACCGGGACAGGGGATACAGATACGCAGTATTTT. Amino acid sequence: CAIRTGTGDTDTQYF.

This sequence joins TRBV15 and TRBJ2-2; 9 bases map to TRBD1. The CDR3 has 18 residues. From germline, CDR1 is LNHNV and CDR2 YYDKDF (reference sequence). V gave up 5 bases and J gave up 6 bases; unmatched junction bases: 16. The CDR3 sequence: CATSFQPPGQGIAGELFF. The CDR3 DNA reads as TGTGCCACCAGCTTTCAGCCCCCGGGACAGGGTATCGCCGGGGAGCTGTTTTTT.

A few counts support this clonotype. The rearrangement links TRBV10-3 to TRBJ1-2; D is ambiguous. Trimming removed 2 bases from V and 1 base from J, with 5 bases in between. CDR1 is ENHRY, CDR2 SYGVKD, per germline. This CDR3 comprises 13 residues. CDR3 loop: CAISEDNNYGYTF. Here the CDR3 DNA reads TGTGCCATCAGTGAGGACAATAACTATGGCTACACCTTC.

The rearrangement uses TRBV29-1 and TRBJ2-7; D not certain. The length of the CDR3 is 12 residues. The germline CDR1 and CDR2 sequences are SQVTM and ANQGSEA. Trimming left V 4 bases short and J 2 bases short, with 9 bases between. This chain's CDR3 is CSVGSKPYEQYF. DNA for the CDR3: TGCAGCGTTGGAAGTAAACCCTACGAGCAGTACTTC.

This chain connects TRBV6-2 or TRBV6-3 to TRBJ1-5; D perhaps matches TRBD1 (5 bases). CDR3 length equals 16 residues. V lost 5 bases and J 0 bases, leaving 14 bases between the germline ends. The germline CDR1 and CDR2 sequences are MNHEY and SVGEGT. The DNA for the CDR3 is TGTGCCAGCAGTCTAGGGACGGATTATAGCAATCAGCCCCAGCATTTT. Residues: CASSLGTDYSNQPQHF.

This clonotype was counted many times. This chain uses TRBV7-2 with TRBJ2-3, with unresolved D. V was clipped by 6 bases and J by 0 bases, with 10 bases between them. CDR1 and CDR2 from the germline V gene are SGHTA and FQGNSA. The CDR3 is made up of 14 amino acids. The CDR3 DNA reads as TGTGCCAGCAGGCTGACTTCAAGCACAGATACGCAGTATTTT. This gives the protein CASRLTSSTDTQYF.

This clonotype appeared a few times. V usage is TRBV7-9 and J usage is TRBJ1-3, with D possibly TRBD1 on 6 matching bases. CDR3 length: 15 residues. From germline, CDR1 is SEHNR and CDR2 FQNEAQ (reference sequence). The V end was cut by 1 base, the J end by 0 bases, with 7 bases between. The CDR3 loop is CASSLGDNSGNTIYF. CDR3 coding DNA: TGTGCCAGCAGCTTAGGGGACAACTCTGGAAACACCATATATTTT.

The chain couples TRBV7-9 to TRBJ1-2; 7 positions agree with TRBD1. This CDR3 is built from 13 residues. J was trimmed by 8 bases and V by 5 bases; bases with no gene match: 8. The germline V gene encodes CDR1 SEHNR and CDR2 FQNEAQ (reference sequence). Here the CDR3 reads CASSRPTGMGYTF. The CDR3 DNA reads TGTGCCAGCAGCCGACCGACAGGGATGGGCTACACCTTC.

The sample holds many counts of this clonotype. CDR3 sequence (DNA): TGTGCCAGCAGCTTGGGCGGGATCTCCTACGAGCAGTACTTC. It encodes CASSLGGISYEQYF. The chain is built from TRBV7-2 and TRBJ2-7; possibly TRBD2 for D (6 bases). Trimming stripped 3 bases from V and 0 bases from J, with 9 bases between. CDR1 and CDR2 from the germline V gene are SGHTA and FQGNSA. This CDR3 comprises 14 residues.

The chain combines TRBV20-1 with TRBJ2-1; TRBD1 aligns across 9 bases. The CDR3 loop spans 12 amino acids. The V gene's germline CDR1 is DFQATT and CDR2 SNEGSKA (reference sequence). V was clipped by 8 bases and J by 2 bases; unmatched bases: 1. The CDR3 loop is CSTGGAYNEQFF. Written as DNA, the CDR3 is TGCAGTACAGGGGGCGCCTACAATGAGCAGTTCTTC.

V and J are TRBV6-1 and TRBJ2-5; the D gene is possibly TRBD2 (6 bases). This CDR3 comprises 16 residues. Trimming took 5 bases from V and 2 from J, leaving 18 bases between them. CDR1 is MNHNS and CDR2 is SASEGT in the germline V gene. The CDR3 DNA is TGTGCCAGCAGTTACAGAGCGGGCGCTACTCAAGAGACCCAGTACTTC. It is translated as CASSYRAGATQETQYF.

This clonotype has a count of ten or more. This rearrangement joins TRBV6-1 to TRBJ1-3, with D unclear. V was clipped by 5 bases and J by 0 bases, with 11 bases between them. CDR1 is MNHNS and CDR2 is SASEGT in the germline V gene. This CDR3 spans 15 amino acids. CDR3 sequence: CASSNQDLSGNTIYF. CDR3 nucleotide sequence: TGTGCCAGCAGTAACCAGGACCTCTCTGGAAACACCATATATTTT.

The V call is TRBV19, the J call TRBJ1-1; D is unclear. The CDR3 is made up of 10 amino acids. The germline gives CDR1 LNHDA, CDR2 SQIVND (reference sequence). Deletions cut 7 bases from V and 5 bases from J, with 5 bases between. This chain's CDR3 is CASTGTEAFF. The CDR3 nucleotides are TGTGCCAGTACTGGTACTGAAGCTTTCTTT.